The rows below give T cell receptor beta chains drawn from one sample of a study of blood T cell repertoires in COVID-19. Sequencing used immunoSEQ multiplex PCR; TCRdb keeps in-frame clones, though not all of them. There are about 200,000 clones in the sample; 70% to 90% occur only once, and 3% to 4% lies in the top ten. Sequenced material: PBMCs or T cells enriched from blood (not recorded which). These TCRs come from a woman between 40 and 50 years old with acute COVID-19. Both conserved end residues are part of each CDR3. A D gene is named only where the DNA matches it firmly. Some rows mark clone size as missing; the rest say once, few, many or name a class of expanded clone.

TGTGCCAGCAGTTACGCTTACAGGGTGACCACAGATACGCAGTATTTT,CASSYAYRVTTDTQYF,TRBJ2-3,TRBV6-2/TRBV6-3,-,-
TGTGCCAGCAGCACATACACCGGGACACCTTTCTTT,CASSTYTGTPFF,TRBJ1-1,TRBV11-2,-,-
TGTGCCAGCAGTTTAAGCGAGACCCAGTACTTC,CASSLSETQYF,TRBJ2-5,TRBV28,-,-
TGTGCCAGCAGTCGAACTCTAGCGGGAACATACAATGAGCAGTTCTTC,CASSRTLAGTYNEQFF,TRBJ2-1,TRBV27,-,TRBD2
TGCAGTGCTAGTAGACAGGGGAGTGGCTACACCTTC,CSASRQGSGYTF,TRBJ1-2,TRBV20-1,once,TRBD1
TGTGCCAGCAGTCCGGGACAGCGCAAATATAGCAATCAGCCCCAGCATTTT,CASSPGQRKYSNQPQHF,TRBJ1-5,TRBV6-6,-,TRBD1
TGCGCCAGCAGCTTGGGACAGGGAAGGGGCTATGGCTACACCTTC,CASSLGQGRGYGYTF,TRBJ1-2,TRBV5-1,-,TRBD1
TGCGCCAGCAGCCCGCTAGCGGGAGGGCCCCGAGAGACCCAGTACTTC,CASSPLAGGPRETQYF,TRBJ2-5,TRBV5-1,-,TRBD2
TGTGCCAGCAGACCAAGACAGGCCCAAGAGACCCAGTACTTC,CASRPRQAQETQYF,TRBJ2-5,TRBV28,-,-
TGTGCCAGCAGCGACACGGGGTGGGCCTGGAATTACGAGCAGTACTTC,CASSDTGWAWNYEQYF,TRBJ2-7,TRBV28,-,-
TGTGCCAGCAGCGTCGCTGCCGGGACTCCTCAAGAGACCCAGTACTTC,CASSVAAGTPQETQYF,TRBJ2-5,TRBV9,-,-
TGTGCCAGTAGATGGGGCGACGAGCAGTACTTC,CASRWGDEQYF,TRBJ2-7,TRBV19,-,-
TGTGCCAGCAGCTTAACTAGCGGATCCACAGATACGCAGTATTTT,CASSLTSGSTDTQYF,TRBJ2-3,TRBV7-9,-,TRBD2
TGTGCCAGCAGCCCACCGCGGATCTACGAGCAGTACTTC,CASSPPRIYEQYF,TRBJ2-7,TRBV13,-,-
TGTGCCAGCAGTTCTACTACCTCAGAAGCTTTCTTT,CASSSTTSEAFF,TRBJ1-1,TRBV6-5,-,-
TGTGCCAGCAGTTTGGGGGGGAGAGACACCATATATTTT,CASSLGGRDTIYF,TRBJ1-3,TRBV12-3/TRBV12-4,-,-
TGTGCCAGCAGCTCACTAGGGTTTGGCTATGGCTACACCTTC,CASSSLGFGYGYTF,TRBJ1-2,TRBV11-2,few,-
TGTGCCAGCAGCGACTGGACAGGGCTGAATGAGCAGTTCTTC,CASSDWTGLNEQFF,TRBJ2-1,TRBV9,-,TRBD1
TGTGCCAGCTTTGGGGGACAGGGTAACAATGAGCAGTTCTTC,CASFGGQGNNEQFF,TRBJ2-1,TRBV27,-,TRBD1
TGTGCCAGCAGGCTAGCGGGACTGGATGAGCAGTTCTTC,CASRLAGLDEQFF,TRBJ2-1,TRBV5-6,-,TRBD2
TGTGCCAGCAACAGTCTCGGACGCTATGAGGGCTACAAGCAGTACTTC,CASNSLGRYEGYKQYF,TRBJ2-7,TRBV6-4,-,-
TGCGCCAGCAGCTTGGGTGACAGGGGCACTGAAGCTTTCTTT,CASSLGDRGTEAFF,TRBJ1-1,TRBV5-1,-,TRBD1
TGTGCCAGCAGTTCCGGGACAGTCTCTGGAAACACCATATATTTT,CASSSGTVSGNTIYF,TRBJ1-3,TRBV28,-,TRBD1
TGCAGCTCCGAATCGGGAGGCAGCACAGATACGCAGTATTTT,CSSESGGSTDTQYF,TRBJ2-3,TRBV29-1,-,TRBD2
TGTGCCTGGAGCCTCGGGACAGGGAAGGGCTACACCTTC,CAWSLGTGKGYTF,TRBJ1-2,TRBV30,-,TRBD1
TGCGCCAGCAGACCGTTCGGACAGGTTGGCGGGGAGCTGTTTTTT,CASRPFGQVGGELFF,TRBJ2-2,TRBV5-1,-,TRBD1
TGTGCTAGTGGTAACGGACAGATGAACACTGAAGCTTTCTTT,CASGNGQMNTEAFF,TRBJ1-1,TRBV12-5,-,-